The 25 T cell receptor beta chains below were found in one sample sequenced in a study of beta chain features in type 1 diabetes. Every bit of the isolated RNA underwent reverse transcription, so sequencing read expressed TCRB transcripts. TCRdb's table, derived via immunoSEQ multiplex PCR, lists solely in-frame clones and lacks some. The table includes just over 450,000 clones, 25% to 35% detected once. Sequencing was performed on naive CD4+ T cells from blood. All receptors come from a man between 18 and 35 years old in good health.

The J gene is TRBJ1-1, the V gene TRBV14, with D possibly TRBD1 on 5 matching bases. CDR1 SGHDN and CDR2 FVKESK come from the germline V gene. V was trimmed by 4 bases and J by 0 bases, leaving 9 bases between them. The CDR3 has 14 residues. CDR3 nucleotide sequence: TGTGCCAGCAGCCGCGCGACAGTGAACACTGAAGCTTTCTTT. Protein product: CASSRATVNTEAFF. Complete variable domain (other parts from reference TRBV14 and TRBJ1-1): EAGVTQFPSHSVIEKGQTVTLRCDPISGHDNLYWYRRVMGKEIKFLLHFVKESKQDESGMPNNRFLAERTGGTYSTLKVQPAELEDSGVYFCASSRATVNTEAFFGQGTRLTVV.

This chain joins TRBV29-1 and TRBJ2-3; 9 bases align to TRBD2. The CDR3 covers 15 residues. Germline-derived CDR1 and CDR2 are SQVTM and ANQGSEA. V gave up 3 bases and J gave up 2 bases; unmatched junction bases: 6. The CDR3 DNA sequence: TGCAGCGTTGATTTTAGCGGGAGCTTCACAGATACGCAGTATTTT. Translating gives CSVDFSGSFTDTQYF.

CDR3 DNA sequence: TGCGCCAGCAGCCCGGGTCAGAGAGTAAAATACAATGAGCAGTTCTTC. Amino acids: CASSPGQRVKYNEQFF. This rearrangement joins TRBV5-1 to TRBJ2-1, with D unresolved. The CDR3 totals 16 residues. Germline lookup yields CDR1 SGHRS and CDR2 YFSETQ. Deletions cut 4 bases from V and 4 bases from J, with 18 bases between.

The chain has TRBV14 and TRBJ2-2; TRBD2 aligns across 11 bases. CDR1 is SGHDN, CDR2 FVKESK, per germline. The CDR3 has 16 amino acids. Unmatched junction bases numbered 2, after V lost 4 bases and J lost 1 base. This CDR3 is CASSPLAGENTGELFF. The CDR3 nucleotides read TGTGCCAGCAGCCCACTAGCGGGAGAGAACACCGGGGAGCTGTTTTTT. Together with reference TRBV14 and TRBJ2-2, the CDR3 gives the full variable domain: EAGVTQFPSHSVIEKGQTVTLRCDPISGHDNLYWYRRVMGKEIKFLLHFVKESKQDESGMPNNRFLAERTGGTYSTLKVQPAELEDSGVYFCASSPLAGENTGELFFGEGSRLTVL.

The chain has TRBV10-3 and TRBJ2-7; 9 positions match TRBD1. The CDR3 runs 15 residues. From germline, CDR1 is ENHRY and CDR2 SYGVKD. Losses at the gene ends were 4 bases for V and 6 bases for J; bases not matched to a gene: 10. Here the CDR3 DNA reads TGTGCCATCAGTGTTAGTTCGGGACAGGGTGGCGAGCAGTACTTC. This codes for CAISVSSGQGGEQYF.

In its sample, this clone was seen a few times. The rearrangement uses TRBV4-3 and TRBJ1-1; D remains ambiguous. The CDR3 runs to 16 residues. Per the germline V gene, CDR1 is LGHNA and CDR2 is YSLEER. V lost 0 bases and J lost 1, with 12 bases in between. The CDR3 DNA follows: TGCGCCAGCAGCCAAGATCTCCTGGGGTCGAACACTGAAGCTTTCTTT. Its protein is CASSQDLLGSNTEAFF.

This clone was seen only a few times. This rearrangement joins TRBV18 to TRBJ2-1; D is uncertain. V shed 0 bases and J shed 9 bases, with 18 bases lying between them. The CDR3 is 16 residues long. Looked up from germline, CDR1 is KGHSH and CDR2 is LQKENI. The CDR3 bases are TGTGCCAGCTCACCACCGTCCGGCGGAACCTACGGTGAGCAGTTCTTC. This translates into CASSPPSGGTYGEQFF.

The chain couples TRBV2 to TRBJ2-4, with 7 bases matching TRBD1. The CDR3 is 15 residues long. CDR1 is SNHLY, CDR2 FYNNEI, per germline. The junction had 8 bases not matched to a gene; V was cut back by 6 bases and J by 3 bases. The CDR3 region has the DNA TGTGCCAGCAGGAGAACAGGGGCTGGCAAAAACATTCAGTACTTC. Translating gives CASRRTGAGKNIQYF.

To note about this clone: The same CDR3 also results from other DNA sequences found in this sample. This chain links TRBV5-6 with TRBJ2-7; no firm D call. This CDR3 spans 11 amino acids. Germline-derived CDR1 and CDR2 are SGHDT and YYEEEE. V shed 0 bases and J shed 3 bases, with 1 base lying between them. The CDR3 nucleotides read TGTGCCAGCAGCTTGGGCTACGAGCAGTACTTC. Its protein product is CASSLGYEQYF.

This clone was recorded a few times. The rearrangement joins TRBV19 to TRBJ2-5, with D hard to call. The ends were cut back, 0 bases at V and 4 bases at J, with 6 bases in the middle. CDR1 LNHDA and CDR2 SQIVND come from the germline V gene (reference sequence). The CDR3 sequence is 13 residues long. CDR3 in amino acids: CASSIDQGETQYF. The CDR3 coding sequence is TGTGCCAGTAGTATAGATCAAGGAGAGACCCAGTACTTC.

This sequence joins TRBV5-1 and TRBJ2-1, with TRBD2 matching 12 bases. The CDR3 covers 15 residues. The V gene's germline CDR1 is SGHRS and CDR2 YFSETQ. The V gene end was trimmed by 2 bases and the J gene end by 9 bases; junction bases not matched to a gene: 6. This CDR3 is CASSFGLAGKGEQFF. CDR3 coding DNA: TGCGCCAGCAGCTTTGGACTAGCGGGGAAGGGTGAGCAGTTCTTC. The whole variable domain, filled in from reference TRBV5-1 and TRBJ2-1, reads KAGVTQTPRYLIKTRGQQVTLSCSPISGHRSVSWYQQTPGQGLQFLFEYFSETQRNKGNFPGRFSGRQFSNSRSEMNVSTLELGDSALYLCASSFGLAGKGEQFFGPGTRLTVL.

The rearrangement links TRBV7-2 to TRBJ2-1; 8 bases are shared with TRBD2. This CDR3 contains 15 residues. The V gene end was trimmed by 8 bases and the J gene end by 6 bases; junction bases not matched to a gene: 12. Germline V gene data show CDR1 as SGHTA and CDR2 as FQGNSA. The CDR3 DNA is TGTGCCAGCTCCCCCGGGACTAGTCTCCCCAATGAGCAGTTCTTC. This gives the protein CASSPGTSLPNEQFF.

This chain connects TRBV5-1 to TRBJ2-5; TRBD1 might be the D (5 bases). Deletions cut 3 bases from V and 5 bases from J, with 14 bases between. Germline V gives CDR1 SGHRS, CDR2 YFSETQ. The CDR3 is made up of 14 amino acids. In DNA form, the CDR3 reads TGCGCCAGCAGCTATCAGGGCGTCGGGGAGACCCAGTACTTC. Translation gives CASSYQGVGETQYF.

V usage is TRBV18 and J usage is TRBJ2-5; 10 nucleotides align to TRBD1. The CDR3 is made up of 16 amino acids. V lost 0 bases, J lost 3 bases, and 4 bases stayed unmatched. Germline CDR1 reads KGHSH; CDR2 reads LQKENI. CDR3 sequence reads: CASSPPLGQGKETQYF. The CDR3 DNA reads as TGTGCCAGCTCACCACCGCTGGGACAGGGGAAAGAGACCCAGTACTTC.

The chain has TRBV7-9 and TRBJ2-1, with D perhaps matching TRBD2 (6 bases). The CDR3 runs 16 residues. Germline values: CDR1 SEHNR, CDR2 FQNEAQ (reference sequence). The ends were cut back, 6 bases at V and 2 bases at J, with 17 bases in the middle. This chain's CDR3 is CASSPRRGGTYNEQFF. The DNA for the CDR3 is TGTGCCAGCAGTCCCCGGCGGGGCGGGACCTACAATGAGCAGTTCTTC.

This clone was seen a handful of times. The chain has TRBV18 and TRBJ2-1, with TRBD2 matching 11 bases. This CDR3 region has 15 residues. Germline CDR1 reads KGHSH; CDR2 reads LQKENI. With V trimmed by 0 bases and J by 5 bases, 0 bases remained unmatched. The CDR3 coding sequence is TGTGCCAGCTCACCACCGACTAGCGGGAACAATGAGCAGTTCTTC. This gives the protein CASSPPTSGNNEQFF.

The chain joins TRBV11-2 to TRBJ2-1, with 9 bases fitting TRBD2. The germline gives CDR1 SGHAT, CDR2 FQNNGV. The ends lost 5 bases at V and 10 bases at J; junction bases unmatched: 12. The CDR3 is made up of 15 amino acids. The DNA of the CDR3 is TGTGCCAGCAGCCCCCGGCTAGCGGGATCGGGAGAGCAGTTCTTC. Translating gives CASSPRLAGSGEQFF. The variable domain in full, with the rest retrieved from reference TRBV11-2 and TRBJ2-1, is EAGVAQSPRYKIIEKRQSVAFWCNPISGHATLYWYQQILGQGPKLLIQFQNNGVVDDSQLPKDRFSAERLKGVDSTLKIQPAKLEDSAVYLCASSPRLAGSGEQFFGPGTRLTVL.

The table lists this clone with a few counts. The chain is built from TRBV5-1 and TRBJ2-7; 7 bases match TRBD1. With V trimmed by 0 bases and J by 0 bases, 9 bases remained unmatched. The CDR3 length is 17 residues. Germline lookup yields CDR1 SGHRS and CDR2 YFSETQ. The CDR3 DNA reads TGCGCCAGCAGCTTGGGCCTCGACAGGGCGAGCTCCTACGAGCAGTACTTC. This translates into CASSLGLDRASSYEQYF.

The chain has TRBV21-1 and TRBJ2-5; the table calls TRBD2, which could not be checked here. TRBV21-1 is assigned pseudogene status. CDR3 length equals 16 residues. The CDR3 coding sequence is TGTGCCAGCAGCCACACGGGGCGGGAGGCCCAAGAGACCCAGTACTTC. Translated: CASSHTGREAQETQYF.

In its sample, this clone was seen a few times. CDR3 loop: CASSGDSYEQFF. The CDR3 DNA reads as TGCGCCAGCAGTGGGGACTCCTATGAGCAGTTCTTC. V and J are TRBV10-2 and TRBJ2-1; a weak D match, TRBD2 (6 bases). The CDR3 spans 12 residues. Trimming took off 4 bases at V and 8 bases at J, with 9 bases between the two ends. The germline CDR1 and CDR2 sequences are WSHSY and SAAADI.

This chain links TRBV9 with TRBJ2-7; 8 positions agree with TRBD2. With V trimmed by 2 bases and J by 0 bases, 4 bases remained unmatched. There are 15 residues in the CDR3. CDR1 and CDR2 (germline): SGDLS, YYNGEE. The CDR3 DNA reads as TGTGCCAGCAGCGTCCTAGCGGGTAGCTCCTACGAGCAGTACTTC. Protein: CASSVLAGSSYEQYF.

This clone was picked up one time. This rearrangement joins TRBV10-3 to TRBJ2-1, with D unclear. Germline loops: CDR1 ENHRY, CDR2 SYGVKD. The V gene lost 7 bases and the J gene lost 4 bases, with 11 bases spanning the gap. The CDR3 is 13 amino acids. The CDR3 loop reads CAITGGAYNEQFF. The CDR3 DNA follows: TGTGCCATCACGGGCGGAGCATACAATGAGCAGTTCTTC.

This chain uses TRBV27 with TRBJ2-5; no definite D call. Trimming stripped 2 bases from V and 5 bases from J, with 12 bases between. Germline CDR1 MNHEY, CDR2 SMNVEV (reference sequence). This CDR3 has 14 amino acids. Written as DNA, the CDR3 is TGTGCCAGCAGTTTAGGGATGCTTCGTGAGACCCAGTACTTC. Protein: CASSLGMLRETQYF.

This clone was found a few times. The gene calls are TRBV30 and TRBJ1-2; D uncertain. There are 11 residues in the CDR3. Germline values: CDR1 GTSNPN, CDR2 SVGIG (reference sequence). V gave up 2 bases and J gave up 7 bases, with 8 bases separating them. Here the CDR3 DNA reads TGTGCCTGGAGTAATGTGGGTGGCTACACCTTC. Translation: CAWSNVGGYTF.

DNA of the CDR3: TGTGCCTCCGTCTCAGGCGATCAGCCCCAGCATTTT. It is translated as CASVSGDQPQHF. The chain uses TRBV28 and TRBJ1-5; unclear D gene. Germline V CDR1 and CDR2: MDHEN, SYDVKM. The CDR3 length is 12 residues. With 11 bases removed from V and 5 bases from J, the gap between germline ends came to 13 bases.